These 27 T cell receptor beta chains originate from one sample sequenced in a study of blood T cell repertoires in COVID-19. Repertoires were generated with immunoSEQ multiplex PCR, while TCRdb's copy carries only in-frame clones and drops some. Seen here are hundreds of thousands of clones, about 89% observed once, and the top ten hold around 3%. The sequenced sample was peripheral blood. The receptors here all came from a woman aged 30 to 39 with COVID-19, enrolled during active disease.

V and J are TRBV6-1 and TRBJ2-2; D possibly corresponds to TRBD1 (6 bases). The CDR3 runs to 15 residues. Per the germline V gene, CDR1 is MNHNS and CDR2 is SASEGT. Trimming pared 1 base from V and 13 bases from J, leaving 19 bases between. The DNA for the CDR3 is TGTGCCAGCAGTGAAGTCTTTATGGGACACACAGTGCTGTTTTTT. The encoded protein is CASSEVFMGHTVLFF.

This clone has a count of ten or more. CDR3 nucleotide sequence: TGCGCCAGCAGCCAGGAGGACCTCCCCGTTGAAGCTTTCTTT. Amino acids: CASSQEDLPVEAFF. The chain has TRBV4-1 and TRBJ1-1; D uncertain. The germline CDR1 and CDR2 sequences are MGHRA and YSYEKL. V gave up 3 bases and J gave up 7 bases, with 15 bases separating them. The CDR3 consists of 14 residues.

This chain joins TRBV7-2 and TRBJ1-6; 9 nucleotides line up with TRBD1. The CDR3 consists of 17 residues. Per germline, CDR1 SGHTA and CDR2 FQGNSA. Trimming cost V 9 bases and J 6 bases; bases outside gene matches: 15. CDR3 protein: CASHYGGDRVVNSPLHF. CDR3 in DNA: TGTGCCAGTCATTATGGGGGGGACAGGGTTGTTAATTCACCCCTCCACTTT.

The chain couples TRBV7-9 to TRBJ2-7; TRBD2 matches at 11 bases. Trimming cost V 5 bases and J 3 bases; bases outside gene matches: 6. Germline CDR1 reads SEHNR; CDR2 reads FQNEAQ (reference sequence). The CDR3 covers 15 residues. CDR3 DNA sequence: TGTGCCAGCAGCCCGACTAGCGGGGCCGTCTACGAGCAGTACTTC. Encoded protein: CASSPTSGAVYEQYF.

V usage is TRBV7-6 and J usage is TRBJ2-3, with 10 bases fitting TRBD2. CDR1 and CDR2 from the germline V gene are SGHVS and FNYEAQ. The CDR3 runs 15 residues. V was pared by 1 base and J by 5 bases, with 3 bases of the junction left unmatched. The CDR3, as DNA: TGTGCCAGCAGCTTAGGGACTAGCGGTTTAGATACGCAGTATTTT. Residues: CASSLGTSGLDTQYF.

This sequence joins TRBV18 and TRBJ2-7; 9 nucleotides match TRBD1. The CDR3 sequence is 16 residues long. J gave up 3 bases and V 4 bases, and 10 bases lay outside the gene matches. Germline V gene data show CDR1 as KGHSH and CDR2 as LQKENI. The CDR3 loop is CASSLGTGKMNYEQYF. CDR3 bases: TGTGCCAGCTCACTCGGGACAGGGAAAATGAACTACGAGCAGTACTTC.

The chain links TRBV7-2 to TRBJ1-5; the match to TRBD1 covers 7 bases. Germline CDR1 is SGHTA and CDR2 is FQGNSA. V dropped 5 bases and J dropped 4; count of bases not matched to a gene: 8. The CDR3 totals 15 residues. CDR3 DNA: TGTGCCAGCAGCCCAGGCGAGGGACAGAATCAGCCCCAGCATTTT. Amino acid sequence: CASSPGEGQNQPQHF.

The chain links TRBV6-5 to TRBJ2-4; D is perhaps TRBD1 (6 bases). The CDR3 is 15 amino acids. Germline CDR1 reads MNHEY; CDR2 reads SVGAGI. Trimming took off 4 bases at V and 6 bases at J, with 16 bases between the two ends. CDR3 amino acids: CASSSEQGRANIQYF. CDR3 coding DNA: TGTGCCAGCAGTTCAGAACAGGGCCGTGCAAACATTCAGTACTTC.

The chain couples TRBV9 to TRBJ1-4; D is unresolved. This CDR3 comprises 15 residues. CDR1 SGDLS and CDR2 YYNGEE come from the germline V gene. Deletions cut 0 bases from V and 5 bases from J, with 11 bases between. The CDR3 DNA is TGTGCCAGCAGCGTAGGAGATGTACGGAATGAAAAACTGTTTTTT. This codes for CASSVGDVRNEKLFF.

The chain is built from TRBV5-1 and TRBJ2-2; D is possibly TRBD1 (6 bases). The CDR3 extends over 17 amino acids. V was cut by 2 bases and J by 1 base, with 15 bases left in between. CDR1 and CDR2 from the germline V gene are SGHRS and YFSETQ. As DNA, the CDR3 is TGCGCCAGCAGCTTAGCGGTGTTACAGGGGAACACCGGGGAGCTGTTTTTT. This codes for CASSLAVLQGNTGELFF.

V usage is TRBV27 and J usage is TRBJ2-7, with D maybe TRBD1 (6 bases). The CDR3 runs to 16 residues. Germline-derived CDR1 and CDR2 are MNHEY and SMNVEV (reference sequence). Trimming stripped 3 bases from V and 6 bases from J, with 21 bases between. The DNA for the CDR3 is TGTGCCAGCAGTTTCAAGGGGGATGGCACTACTGGCGAGCAGTACGTC. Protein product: CASSFKGDGTTGEQYV.

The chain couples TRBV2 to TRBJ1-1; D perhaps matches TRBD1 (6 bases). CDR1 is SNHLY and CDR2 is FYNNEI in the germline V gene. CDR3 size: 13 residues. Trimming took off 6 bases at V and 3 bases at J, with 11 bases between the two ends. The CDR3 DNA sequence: TGTGCCAGCAGGGCGGACAGCTACACTGAAGCTTTCTTT. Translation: CASRADSYTEAFF.

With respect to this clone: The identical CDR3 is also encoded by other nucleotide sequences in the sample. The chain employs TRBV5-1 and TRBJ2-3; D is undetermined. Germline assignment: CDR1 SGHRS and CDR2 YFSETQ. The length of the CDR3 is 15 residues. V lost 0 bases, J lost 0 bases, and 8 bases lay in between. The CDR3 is CASSLAGTSTDTQYF. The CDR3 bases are TGCGCCAGCAGCTTGGCGGGTACTAGCACAGATACGCAGTATTTT.

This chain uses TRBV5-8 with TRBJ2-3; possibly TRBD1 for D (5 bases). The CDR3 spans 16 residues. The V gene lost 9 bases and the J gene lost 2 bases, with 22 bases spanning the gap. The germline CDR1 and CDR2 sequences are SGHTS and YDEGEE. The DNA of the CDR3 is TGTGCCAACCCACCCTATGATACAGGCCCCACAGATACGCAGTATTTT. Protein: CANPPYDTGPTDTQYF.

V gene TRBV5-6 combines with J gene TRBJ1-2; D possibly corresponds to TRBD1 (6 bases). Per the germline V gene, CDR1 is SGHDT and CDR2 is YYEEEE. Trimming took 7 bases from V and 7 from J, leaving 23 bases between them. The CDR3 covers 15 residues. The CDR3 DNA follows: TGTGCCAGCCATTTCGGGACAAGTGGGGTGAGTGGCTACACCTTC. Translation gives CASHFGTSGVSGYTF. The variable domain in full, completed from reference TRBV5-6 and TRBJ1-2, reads DAGVTQSPTHLIKTRGQQVTLRCSPKSGHDTVSWYQQALGQGPQFIFQYYEEEERQRGNFPDRFSGHQFPNYSSELNVNALLLGDSALYLCASHFGTSGVSGYTFGSGTRLTVV.

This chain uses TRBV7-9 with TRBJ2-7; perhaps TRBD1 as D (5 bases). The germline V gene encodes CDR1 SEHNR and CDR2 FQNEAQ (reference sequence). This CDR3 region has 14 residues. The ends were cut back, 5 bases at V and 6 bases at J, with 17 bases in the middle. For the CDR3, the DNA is TGTGCCAGCAGCCAGGACATAGGGGTGGGCGAGCAGTACTTC. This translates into CASSQDIGVGEQYF.

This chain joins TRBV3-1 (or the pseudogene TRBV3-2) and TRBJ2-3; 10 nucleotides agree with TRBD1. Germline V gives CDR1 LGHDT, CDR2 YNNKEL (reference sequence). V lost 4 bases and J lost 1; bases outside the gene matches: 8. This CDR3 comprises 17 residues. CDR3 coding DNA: TGTGCCAGCAGCCCGATAAGACAGGGGGCTGGCACAGATACGCAGTATTTT. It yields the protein CASSPIRQGAGTDTQYF.

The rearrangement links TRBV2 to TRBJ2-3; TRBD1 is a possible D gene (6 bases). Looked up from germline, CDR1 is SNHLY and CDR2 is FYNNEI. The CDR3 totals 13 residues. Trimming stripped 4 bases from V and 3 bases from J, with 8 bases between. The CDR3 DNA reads TGTGCCAGCAGTGGGGGACAAACAGATACGCAGTATTTT. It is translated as CASSGGQTDTQYF.

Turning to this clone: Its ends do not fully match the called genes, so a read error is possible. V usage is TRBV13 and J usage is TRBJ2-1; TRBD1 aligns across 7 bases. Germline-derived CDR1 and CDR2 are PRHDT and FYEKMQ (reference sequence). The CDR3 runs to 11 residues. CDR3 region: CASSYRQGQLF. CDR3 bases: TGTGCCAGCAGCTACCGACAGGGTCAGCTCTTC.

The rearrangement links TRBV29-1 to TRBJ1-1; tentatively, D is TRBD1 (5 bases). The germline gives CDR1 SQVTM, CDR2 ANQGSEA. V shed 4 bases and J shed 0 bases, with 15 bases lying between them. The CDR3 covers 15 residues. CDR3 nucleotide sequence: TGCAGCGTTGTCCTGAAGGGGCACATGAACACTGAAGCTTTCTTT. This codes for CSVVLKGHMNTEAFF.

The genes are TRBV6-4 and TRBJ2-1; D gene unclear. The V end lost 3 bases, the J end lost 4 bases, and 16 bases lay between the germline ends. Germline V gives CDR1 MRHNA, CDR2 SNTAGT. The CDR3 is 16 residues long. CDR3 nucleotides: TGTGCCAGCAGTGAGTCCCTCCATAAACTTTACAATGAGCAGTTCTTC. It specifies CASSESLHKLYNEQFF.

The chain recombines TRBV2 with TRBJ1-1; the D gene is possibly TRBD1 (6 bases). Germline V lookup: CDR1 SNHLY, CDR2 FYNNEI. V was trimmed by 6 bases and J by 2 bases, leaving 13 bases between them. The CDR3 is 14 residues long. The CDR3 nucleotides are TGTGCCAGCAGGGCAACAGGGAGAAACACTGAAGCTTTCTTT. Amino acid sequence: CASRATGRNTEAFF.

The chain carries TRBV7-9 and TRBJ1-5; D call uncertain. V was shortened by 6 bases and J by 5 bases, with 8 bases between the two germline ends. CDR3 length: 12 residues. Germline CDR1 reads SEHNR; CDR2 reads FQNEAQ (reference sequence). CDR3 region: CASSSGYQPQHF. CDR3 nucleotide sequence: TGTGCCAGCAGTTCCGGGTATCAGCCCCAGCATTTT.

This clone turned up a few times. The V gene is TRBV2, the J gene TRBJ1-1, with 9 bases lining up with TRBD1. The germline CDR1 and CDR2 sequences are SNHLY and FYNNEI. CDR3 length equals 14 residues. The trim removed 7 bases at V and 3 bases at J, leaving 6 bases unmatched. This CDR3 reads CASNQQGADTEAFF. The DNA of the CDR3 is TGTGCCAGCAATCAACAGGGGGCTGACACTGAAGCTTTCTTT.

CDR3 residues: CASSLRTEEAFF. CDR3 DNA: TGTGCCAGCAGCCTAAGGACAGAGGAAGCTTTCTTT. The chain joins TRBV5-6 to TRBJ1-1; possible D gene TRBD1, 6 bases. The CDR3 length is 12 residues. Trimming pared 4 bases from V and 8 bases from J, leaving 12 bases between. CDR1 and CDR2 from the germline V gene are SGHDT and YYEEEE.

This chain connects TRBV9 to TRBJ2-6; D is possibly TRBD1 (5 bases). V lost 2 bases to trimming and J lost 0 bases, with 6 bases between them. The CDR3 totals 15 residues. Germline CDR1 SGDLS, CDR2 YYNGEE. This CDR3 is CASSVDSSGANVLTF. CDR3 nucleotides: TGTGCCAGCAGCGTCGACAGCTCTGGGGCCAACGTCCTGACTTTC. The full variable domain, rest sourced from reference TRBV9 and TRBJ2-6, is DSGVTQTPKHLITATGQRVTLRCSPRSGDLSVYWYQQSLDQGLQFLIQYYNGEERAKGNILERFSAQQFPDLHSELNLSSLELGDSALYFCASSVDSSGANVLTFGAGSRLTVL.

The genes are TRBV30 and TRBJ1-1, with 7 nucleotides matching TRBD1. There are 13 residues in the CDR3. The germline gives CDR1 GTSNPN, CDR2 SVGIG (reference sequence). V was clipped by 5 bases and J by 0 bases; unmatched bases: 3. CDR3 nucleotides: TGTGCCTGGGTGGGACAGTTGAACACTGAAGCTTTCTTT. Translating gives CAWVGQLNTEAFF.